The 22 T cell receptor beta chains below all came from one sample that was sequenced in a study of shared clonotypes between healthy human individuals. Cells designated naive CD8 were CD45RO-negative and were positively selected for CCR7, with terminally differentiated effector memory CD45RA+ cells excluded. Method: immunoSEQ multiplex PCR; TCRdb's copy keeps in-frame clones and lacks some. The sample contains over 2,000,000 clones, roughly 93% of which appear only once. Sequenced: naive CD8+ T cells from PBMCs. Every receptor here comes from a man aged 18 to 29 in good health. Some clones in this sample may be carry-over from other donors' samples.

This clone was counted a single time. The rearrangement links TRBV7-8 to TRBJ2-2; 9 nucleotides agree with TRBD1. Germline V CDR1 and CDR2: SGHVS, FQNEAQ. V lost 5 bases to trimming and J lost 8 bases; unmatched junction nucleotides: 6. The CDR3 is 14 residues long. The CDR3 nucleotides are TGTGCCAGCAGCCCCAGGACAGGGGAAGGGGAGCTGTTTTTT. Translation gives CASSPRTGEGELFF.

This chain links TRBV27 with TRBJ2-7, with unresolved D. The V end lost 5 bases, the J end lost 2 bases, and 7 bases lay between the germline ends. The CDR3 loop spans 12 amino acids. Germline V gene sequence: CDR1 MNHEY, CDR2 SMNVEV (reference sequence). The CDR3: CASSAYPYEQYF. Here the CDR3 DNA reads TGTGCCAGCAGTGCATACCCCTACGAGCAGTACTTC.

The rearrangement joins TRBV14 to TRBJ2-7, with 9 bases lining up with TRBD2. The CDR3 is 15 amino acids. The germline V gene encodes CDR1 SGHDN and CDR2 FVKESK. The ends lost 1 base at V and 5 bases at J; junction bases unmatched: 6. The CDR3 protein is CASSQVAGVIHEQYF. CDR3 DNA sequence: TGTGCCAGCAGCCAAGTAGCGGGAGTGATCCACGAGCAGTACTTC.

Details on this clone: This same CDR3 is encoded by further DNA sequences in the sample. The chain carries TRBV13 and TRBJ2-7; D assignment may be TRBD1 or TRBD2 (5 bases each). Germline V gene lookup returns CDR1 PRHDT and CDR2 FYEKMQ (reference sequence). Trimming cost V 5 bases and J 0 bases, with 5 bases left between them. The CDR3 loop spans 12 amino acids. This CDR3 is CASSGGSYEQYF. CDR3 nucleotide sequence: TGTGCCAGCAGCGGGGGCTCCTACGAGCAGTACTTC.

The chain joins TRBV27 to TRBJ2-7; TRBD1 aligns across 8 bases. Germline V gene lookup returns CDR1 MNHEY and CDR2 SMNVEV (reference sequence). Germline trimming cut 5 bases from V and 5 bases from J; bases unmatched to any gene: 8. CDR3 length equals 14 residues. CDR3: CASSPGTGYNEQYF. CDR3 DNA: TGTGCCAGCAGTCCCGGGACAGGTTACAACGAGCAGTACTTC.

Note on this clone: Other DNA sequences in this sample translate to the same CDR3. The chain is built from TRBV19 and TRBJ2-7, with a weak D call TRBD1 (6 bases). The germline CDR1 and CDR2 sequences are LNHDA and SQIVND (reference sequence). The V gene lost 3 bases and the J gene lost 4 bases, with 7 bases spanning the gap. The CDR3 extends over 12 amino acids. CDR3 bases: TGTGCCAGTAGTATGACAGGATACGAGCAGTACTTC. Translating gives CASSMTGYEQYF.

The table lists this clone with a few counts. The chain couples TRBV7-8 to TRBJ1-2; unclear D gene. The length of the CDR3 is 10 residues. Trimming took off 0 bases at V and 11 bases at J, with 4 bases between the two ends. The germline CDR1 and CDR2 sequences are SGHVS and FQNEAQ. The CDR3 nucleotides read TGTGCCAGCAGCTTAGCGGGATACACCTTC. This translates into CASSLAGYTF.

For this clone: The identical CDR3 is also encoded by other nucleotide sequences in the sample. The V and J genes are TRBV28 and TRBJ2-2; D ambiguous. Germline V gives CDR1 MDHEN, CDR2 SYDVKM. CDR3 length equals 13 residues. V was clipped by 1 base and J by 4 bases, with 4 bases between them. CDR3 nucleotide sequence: TGTGCCAGCAGTTTATATAGCACCGGGGAGCTGTTTTTT. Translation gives CASSLYSTGELFF.

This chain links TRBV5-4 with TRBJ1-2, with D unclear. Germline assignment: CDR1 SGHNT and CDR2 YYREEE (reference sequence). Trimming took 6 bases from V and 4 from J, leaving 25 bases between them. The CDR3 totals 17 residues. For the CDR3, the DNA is TGTGCCAGCACCTACGCCCCGGGAGACCAAAACCCCTATGGCTACACCTTC. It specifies CASTYAPGDQNPYGYTF.

CDR3 bases: TGTGCCAGCAGCCCGAAATCCTCTGGAAACACCATATATTTT. This encodes CASSPKSSGNTIYF. The V gene is TRBV7-9, the J gene TRBJ1-3; D remains unclear. The CDR3 contains 14 residues. Germline assignment: CDR1 SEHNR and CDR2 FQNEAQ (reference sequence). The V end lost 5 bases, the J end lost 0 bases, and 8 bases lay between the germline ends.

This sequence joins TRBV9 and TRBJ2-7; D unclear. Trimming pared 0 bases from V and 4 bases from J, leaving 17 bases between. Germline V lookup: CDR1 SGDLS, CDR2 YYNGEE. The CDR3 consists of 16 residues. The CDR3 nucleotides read TGTGCCAGCAGCGTAGGAGGCGGCGGCTCGGAATACGAGCAGTACTTC. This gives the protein CASSVGGGGSEYEQYF.

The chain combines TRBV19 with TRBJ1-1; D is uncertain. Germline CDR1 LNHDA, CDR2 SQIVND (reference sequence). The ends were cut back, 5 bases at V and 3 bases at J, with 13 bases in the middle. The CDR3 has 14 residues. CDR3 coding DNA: TGTGCCAGTAGTTGGCGGGGTGAGTACACTGAAGCTTTCTTT. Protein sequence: CASSWRGEYTEAFF.

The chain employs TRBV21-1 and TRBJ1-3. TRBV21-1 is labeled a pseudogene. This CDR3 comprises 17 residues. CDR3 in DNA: TGTGCCAGCAGCAAAATTCAGGAGGAGGGGTCTGGAAACACCATATATTTT. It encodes CASSKIQEEGSGNTIYF.

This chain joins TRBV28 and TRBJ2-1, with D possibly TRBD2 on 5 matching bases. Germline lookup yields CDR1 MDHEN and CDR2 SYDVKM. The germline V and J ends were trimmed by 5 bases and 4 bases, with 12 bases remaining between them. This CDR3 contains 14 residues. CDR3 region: CASSPQTGYNEQFF. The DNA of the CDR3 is TGTGCCAGCAGTCCTCAAACGGGATACAATGAGCAGTTCTTC.

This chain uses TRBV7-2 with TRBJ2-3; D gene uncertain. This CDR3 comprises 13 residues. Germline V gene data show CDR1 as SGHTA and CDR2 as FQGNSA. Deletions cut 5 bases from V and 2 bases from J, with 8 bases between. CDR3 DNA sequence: TGTGCCAGCAGCCCAAACCCCACAGATACGCAGTATTTT. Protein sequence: CASSPNPTDTQYF.

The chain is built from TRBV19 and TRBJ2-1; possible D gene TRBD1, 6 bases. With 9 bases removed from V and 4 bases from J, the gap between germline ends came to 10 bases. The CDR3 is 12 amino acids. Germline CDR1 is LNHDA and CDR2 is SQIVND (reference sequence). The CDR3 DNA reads TGTGCCAGCGTGGACAGATACAATGAGCAGTTCTTC. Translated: CASVDRYNEQFF. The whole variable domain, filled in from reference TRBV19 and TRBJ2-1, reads DGGITQSPKYLFRKEGQNVTLSCEQNLNHDAMYWYRQDPGQGLRLIYYSQIVNDFQKGDIAEGYSVSREKKESFPLTVTSAQKNPTAFYLCASVDRYNEQFFGPGTRLTVL.

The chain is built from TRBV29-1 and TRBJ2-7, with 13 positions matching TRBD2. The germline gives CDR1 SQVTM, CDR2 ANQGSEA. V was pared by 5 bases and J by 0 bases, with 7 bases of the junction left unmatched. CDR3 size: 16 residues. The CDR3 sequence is CSVNGLAGVSSYEQYF. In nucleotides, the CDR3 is TGCAGCGTTAACGGACTAGCGGGAGTTTCCTCCTACGAGCAGTACTTC.

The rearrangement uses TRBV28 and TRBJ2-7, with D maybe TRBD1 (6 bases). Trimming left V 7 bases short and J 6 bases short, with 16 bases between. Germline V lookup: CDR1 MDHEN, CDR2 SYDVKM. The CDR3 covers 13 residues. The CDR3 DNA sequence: TGTGCCAGCAAACCACAGGGTAAGGGCGAGCAGTACTTC. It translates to CASKPQGKGEQYF. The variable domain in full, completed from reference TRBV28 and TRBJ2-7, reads DVKVTQSSRYLVKRTGEKVFLECVQDMDHENMFWYRQDPGLGLRLIYFSYDVKMKEKGDIPEGYSVSREKKERFSLILESASTNQTSMYLCASKPQGKGEQYFGPGTRLTVT.

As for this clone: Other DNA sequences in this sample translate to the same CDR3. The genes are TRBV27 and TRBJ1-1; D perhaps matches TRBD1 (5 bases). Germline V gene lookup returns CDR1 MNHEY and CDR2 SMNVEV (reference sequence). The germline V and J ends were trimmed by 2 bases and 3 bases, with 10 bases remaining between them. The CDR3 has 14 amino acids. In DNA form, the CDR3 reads TGTGCCAGCAGTTTAATTGGGGCGGACACTGAAGCTTTCTTT. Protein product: CASSLIGADTEAFF.

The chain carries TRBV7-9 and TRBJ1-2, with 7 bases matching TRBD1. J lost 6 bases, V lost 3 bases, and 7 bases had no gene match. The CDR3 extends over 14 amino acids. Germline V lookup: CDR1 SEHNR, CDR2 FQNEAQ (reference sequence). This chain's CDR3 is CASSFPGGQHGYTF. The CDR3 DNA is TGTGCCAGCAGCTTTCCAGGGGGGCAGCATGGCTACACCTTC.

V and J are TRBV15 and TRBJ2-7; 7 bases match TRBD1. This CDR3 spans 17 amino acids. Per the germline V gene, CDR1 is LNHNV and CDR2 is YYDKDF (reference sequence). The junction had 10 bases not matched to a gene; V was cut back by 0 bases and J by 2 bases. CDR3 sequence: CATSRDQEGADPYEQYF. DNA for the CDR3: TGTGCCACCAGCAGAGATCAAGAGGGGGCGGACCCCTACGAGCAGTACTTC.

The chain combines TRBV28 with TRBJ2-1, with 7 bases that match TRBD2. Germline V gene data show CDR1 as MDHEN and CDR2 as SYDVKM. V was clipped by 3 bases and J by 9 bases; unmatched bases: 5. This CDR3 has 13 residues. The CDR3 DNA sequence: TGTGCCAGCAGTTTCATGGCGGGAGTTGAGCAGTTCTTC. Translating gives CASSFMAGVEQFF.